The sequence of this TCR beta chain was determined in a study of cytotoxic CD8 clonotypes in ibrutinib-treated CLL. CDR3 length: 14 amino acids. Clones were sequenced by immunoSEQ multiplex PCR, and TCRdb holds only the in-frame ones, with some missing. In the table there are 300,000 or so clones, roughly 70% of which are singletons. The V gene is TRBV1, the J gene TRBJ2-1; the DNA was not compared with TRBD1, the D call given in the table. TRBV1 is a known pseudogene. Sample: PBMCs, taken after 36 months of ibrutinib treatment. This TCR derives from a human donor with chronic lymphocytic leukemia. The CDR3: CTSSQVPGDNEQFF. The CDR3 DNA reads TGCACCAGCAGCCAAGTTCCAGGGGACAATGAGCAGTTCTTC.